This T cell receptor beta chain derives from a study of blood T cell repertoires in COVID-19. Whole-study context: COVID-19 samples collected from the United States, Italy and Spain covered acute and convalescent phases. Sources were T cells, B-cell-depleted T cells, or PBMCs; the material itself was cDNA or gDNA.

The CDR3 sequence is 13 residues long. Germline V gene lookup returns CDR1 LNHDA and CDR2 SQIVND (reference sequence). Trimming left V 4 bases short and J 5 bases short, with 12 bases between. Methods used by the authors: From reference gene primer amplification, estimates of nucleated cell counts were derived. The protocol was immunoSEQ multiplex PCR, while the TCRdb copy is restricted to in-frame clones and leaves out a portion. V and J calls and clone size are those listed in that table; D and trimming were worked out from the DNA. Found here are roughly 93,000 clones, 87% of them singletons; the top ten hold approximately 1%.

This chain uses TRBV19 with TRBJ2-7; tentatively, D is TRBD1 (6 bases). The receptor comes from a human donor in a cohort sampled during active COVID-19. What was sequenced was peripheral blood. The CDR3 here is CASSSAGVNEQYF. The CDR3 DNA reads as TGTGCCAGTAGTAGTGCAGGGGTCAACGAGCAGTACTTC.